Each of the 28 T cell receptor beta chains below was sequenced from the same sample in a study of identical twins (dated by TCRdb to about 2016). The protocol used for the library was 5' RACE. The run used an Illumina HiSeq 2000. Using fastp trimming at Q25 and MiXCR clonotype assembly, TCRdb reanalyzed the public sequencing data and kept in-frame beta chains. Each CDR3 protein appears once, grouped with its most common genes and DNA. The sample profile shows about 570,000 distinct CDR3 sequences; more than 9% of them were found once. The leading ten clones occupy around 3.1% of the sample. The same specimen was also included in a second study, on yellow fever vaccine responses in identical twins.

The material sequenced was PBMCs. The receptor set was obtained from a woman aged 18-29 years in good health.

This clonotype was observed many times. The rearrangement uses TRBV20-1 and TRBJ2-7; the match to TRBD2 covers 9 bases. The CDR3 covers 14 residues. Losses at the gene ends were 2 bases for V and 0 bases for J; bases not matched to a gene: 2. From germline, CDR1 is DFQATT and CDR2 SNEGSKA (reference sequence). The CDR3 loop reads CSARISGSSYEQYF. The CDR3, as DNA: TGCAGTGCTAGAATTAGCGGGAGCTCCTACGAGCAGTACTTC.

This clonotype was detected a few times. In DNA, the CDR3 is TGTGCCAGTCAAATGGAACAGGGGGCGTCTGAAGCTTTCTTT. Protein sequence: CASQMEQGASEAFF. This chain connects TRBV19 to TRBJ1-1, with 9 nucleotides matching TRBD1. CDR1 and CDR2 (germline): LNHDA, SQIVND (reference sequence). The V and J ends lost 8 bases and 6 bases, in that order; junction bases with no gene match: 10. CDR3 length: 14 amino acids.

This clonotype was counted between two and nine times. The chain employs TRBV2 and TRBJ2-7, with D tentatively TRBD2 (5 bases). Per the germline V gene, CDR1 is SNHLY and CDR2 is FYNNEI. V was pared by 4 bases and J by 1 base, with 14 bases between. CDR3 length: 15 residues. The DNA of the CDR3 is TGTGCCAGCAGTGGTGTGTCCATAGCGTCCTACGAGCAGTACTTC. Translating gives CASSGVSIASYEQYF. The whole variable domain, remainder taken from reference TRBV2 and TRBJ2-7, is EPEVTQTPSHQVTQMGQEVILRCVPISNHLYFYWYRQILGQKVEFLVSFYNNEISEKSEIFDDQFSVERPDGSNFTLKIRSTKLEDSAMYFCASSGVSIASYEQYFGPGTRLTVT.

The chain links TRBV20-1 to TRBJ2-7, with 12 nucleotides matching TRBD1. There are 15 residues in the CDR3. V was pared by 5 bases and J by 3 bases, with 8 bases of the junction left unmatched. The germline V gene has CDR1 DFQATT and CDR2 SNEGSKA (reference sequence). The CDR3 loop is CSADPGTGGFYEQYF. The CDR3 DNA sequence: TGCAGTGCTGACCCCGGGACAGGGGGCTTCTACGAGCAGTACTTC.

This clonotype was observed a handful of times. The chain links TRBV3-1 to TRBJ1-2; D unresolved. V dropped 1 base and J dropped 7 bases, with 7 bases sitting between them. The CDR3 is 12 amino acids. CDR1 is LGHDT and CDR2 is YNNKEL in the germline V gene (reference sequence). The CDR3 DNA reads as TGTGCCAGCAGCCAAGTAAAGGCTGGCTACACCTTC. This translates into CASSQVKAGYTF.

The table lists this clonotype with many counts. The chain recombines TRBV29-1 with TRBJ2-1; TRBD1 might be the D (6 bases). With 8 bases removed from V and 4 bases from J, the gap between germline ends came to 15 bases. Germline CDR1 reads SQVTM; CDR2 reads ANQGSEA. The CDR3 length is 13 residues. CDR3 amino acids: CSTEYTGYNEQFF. DNA of the CDR3: TGCAGCACCGAGTACACAGGGTACAATGAGCAGTTCTTC.

V and J are TRBV13 and TRBJ2-1; D perhaps matches TRBD2 (6 bases). The V and J ends lost 2 bases and 2 bases respectively, with 13 bases between them. CDR1 is PRHDT, CDR2 FYEKMQ, per germline (reference sequence). This CDR3 comprises 16 residues. Here the CDR3 reads CASSLSPGEAYNEQFF. CDR3 bases: TGTGCCAGCAGCTTAAGTCCGGGAGAAGCCTACAATGAGCAGTTCTTC.

The sample holds many counts of this clonotype. V is TRBV28 and J is TRBJ2-2, with TRBD1 matching 10 bases. This CDR3 has 17 residues. Germline lookup yields CDR1 MDHEN and CDR2 SYDVKM. The V and J ends lost 3 bases and 0 bases, in that order; junction bases with no gene match: 4. CDR3 bases: TGTGCCAGCAGTTTCCTAGGGACAGGGGCGAACACCGGGGAGCTGTTTTTT. It is translated as CASSFLGTGANTGELFF.

This clonotype has just a few counts. Relative to the germline gene, one junction end is altered; a read error may explain this. The chain employs TRBV15 and TRBJ2-2; D is possibly TRBD1 (6 bases). Germline assignment: CDR1 LNHNV and CDR2 YYDKDF (reference sequence). The length of the CDR3 is 17 residues. CDR3: CATTPLLVGANAGELFF. The CDR3 coding sequence is TGTGCCACCACGCCCTTGCTAGTGGGGGCGAACGCCGGGGAGCTGTTTTTT.

This clonotype was counted between two and nine times. The chain joins TRBV6-5 to TRBJ2-5, with TRBD1 identical over 8 bases. Per germline, CDR1 MNHEY and CDR2 SVGAGI. The CDR3 contains 17 residues. V lost 2 bases, J lost 4 bases, and 12 bases stayed unmatched. The CDR3 region is CASSYQGQGAVGETQYF. Here the CDR3 DNA reads TGTGCCAGCAGTTACCAGGGTCAGGGGGCCGTGGGAGAGACCCAGTACTTC.

This clonotype showed up many times. V and J are TRBV7-9 and TRBJ2-1; 7 bases match TRBD2. V gave up 2 bases and J gave up 5 bases; unmatched junction bases: 3. The CDR3 extends over 14 amino acids. Germline assignment: CDR1 SEHNR and CDR2 FQNEAQ (reference sequence). The CDR3 DNA follows: TGTGCCAGCAGCTTACGGCTAGCGGACAATGAGCAGTTCTTC. Translating it yields CASSLRLADNEQFF.

The V and J genes are TRBV25-1 and TRBJ2-5; the D gene is possibly TRBD2 (6 bases). Trimming shortened V by 6 bases and J by 2 bases, and 16 bases separated the two germline ends. The CDR3 covers 15 residues. Germline CDR1 is MGHDK and CDR2 is SYGVNS. DNA of the CDR3: TGTGCCAGCAGCATCATAGGGGCGGGGCAAGAGACCCAGTACTTC. This gives the protein CASSIIGAGQETQYF.

This clonotype was seen only a few times. The CDR3 sequence is CASSQKAPEQFF. The CDR3 DNA is TGTGCCAGCAGCCAAAAGGCGCCTGAGCAGTTCTTC. This chain connects TRBV3-1 to TRBJ2-1, with no clear D. CDR3 length: 12 residues. V dropped 2 bases and J dropped 9 bases, with 8 bases sitting between them. Germline V gives CDR1 LGHDT, CDR2 YNNKEL (reference sequence).

This clonotype has at least ten counts. V and J are TRBV6-1 and TRBJ1-1, with D unclear. The CDR3 sequence is 13 residues long. The ends were cut back, 6 bases at V and 2 bases at J, with 10 bases in the middle. The germline V gene encodes CDR1 MNHNS and CDR2 SASEGT. The CDR3 region has the DNA TGTGCCAGCAGCCGCGCCAAAAACACTGAAGCTTTCTTT. Translating it yields CASSRAKNTEAFF.

In its sample, this clonotype was seen a few times. The V call is TRBV2, the J call TRBJ2-1; TRBD2 matches at 9 bases. J lost 5 bases, V lost 6 bases, and 8 bases had no gene match. The CDR3 has 15 amino acids. CDR1 SNHLY and CDR2 FYNNEI come from the germline V gene. Here the CDR3 DNA reads TGTGCCAGCAGACTGACTAGCGGCCAAAACAATGAGCAGTTCTTC. This gives the protein CASRLTSGQNNEQFF.

This clonotype was detected only a few times. This chain links TRBV7-2 with TRBJ2-7, with 10 bases matching TRBD2. V gave up 2 bases and J gave up 2 bases; unmatched junction bases: 6. CDR3 length: 16 amino acids. Germline loops: CDR1 SGHTA, CDR2 FQGNSA. The CDR3: CASSLQGLADTYEQYF. In DNA, the CDR3 is TGTGCCAGCAGCTTACAAGGACTAGCGGACACCTACGAGCAGTACTTC.

The chain recombines TRBV19 with TRBJ2-2, with 8 bases that match TRBD1. The V and J ends lost 6 bases and 5 bases, in that order; junction bases with no gene match: 5. This CDR3 is 14 amino acids long. Germline V gene data show CDR1 as LNHDA and CDR2 as SQIVND (reference sequence). This CDR3 is CASSQGQATGELFF. CDR3 nucleotides: TGTGCCAGTAGCCAGGGACAGGCGACCGGGGAGCTGTTTTTT.

In its sample, this clonotype was seen a few times. The chain links TRBV6-2 or TRBV6-3 to TRBJ1-2; TRBD1 is a possible D gene (5 bases). Deletions cut 2 bases from V and 6 bases from J, with 16 bases between. The germline gives CDR1 MNHEY, CDR2 SVGEGT. CDR3 length: 15 residues. The CDR3 DNA follows: TGTGCCAGCAGTTACGGAAGTTGGGGGATACATGGCTACACCTTC. Amino acid sequence: CASSYGSWGIHGYTF.

In this sample, this clonotype turned up many times. This chain uses TRBV12-3 or TRBV12-4 with TRBJ1-2, with D unresolved. With 5 bases removed from V and 4 bases from J, the gap between germline ends came to 11 bases. CDR3 length equals 13 residues. CDR3 in amino acids: CASSGDGSYGYTF. As DNA, the CDR3 is TGTGCCAGCAGTGGCGACGGAAGCTATGGCTACACCTTC.

V and J are TRBV30 and TRBJ2-7, with D unclear. The germline V and J ends were trimmed by 5 bases and 2 bases, with 13 bases remaining between them. Germline CDR1 and CDR2: GTSNPN and SVGIG (reference sequence). This CDR3 is built from 13 residues. In nucleotides, the CDR3 is TGTGCCTGGCAAACATACGGACCCTACGAGCAGTACTTC. Amino acids: CAWQTYGPYEQYF.

This clonotype was seen a few times. This chain's CDR3 is CASSLEGSYSPLHF. CDR3 nucleotide sequence: TGCGCCAGCAGCTTGGAGGGCAGTTATTCACCCCTCCACTTT. This chain joins TRBV5-1 and TRBJ1-6; no definite D call. CDR3 size: 14 residues. In germline, CDR1 is SGHRS, CDR2 YFSETQ. The V and J ends lost 0 bases and 8 bases respectively, with 9 bases between them. Supplemented by reference TRBV5-1 and TRBJ1-6, the full variable domain reads KAGVTQTPRYLIKTRGQQVTLSCSPISGHRSVSWYQQTPGQGLQFLFEYFSETQRNKGNFPGRFSGRQFSNSRSEMNVSTLELGDSALYLCASSLEGSYSPLHFGNGTRLTVT.

This clonotype was detected a few times. The gene calls are TRBV27 and TRBJ2-3; 9 bases fit TRBD2. The CDR3 sequence is 15 residues long. The germline V gene encodes CDR1 MNHEY and CDR2 SMNVEV (reference sequence). V was clipped by 6 bases and J by 2 bases; unmatched bases: 6. The CDR3, as DNA: TGTGCCAGCAGCAGACTAGCGGAGACCACAGATACGCAGTATTTT. Its translation: CASSRLAETTDTQYF.

This clonotype was seen many times. The genes are TRBV20-1 and TRBJ2-5; 9 bases match TRBD1. Trimming took 6 bases from V and 2 from J; bases not matched to a gene: 4. The CDR3 consists of 13 residues. Germline V gene sequence: CDR1 DFQATT, CDR2 SNEGSKA (reference sequence). DNA of the CDR3: TGCAGTGCGGTGGGACAGGGACAAGAGACCCAGTACTTC. Translation gives CSAVGQGQETQYF.

This chain connects TRBV5-1 to TRBJ2-7; D may match TRBD1 or TRBD2 (5 bases each). The CDR3 contains 15 residues. Trimming removed 4 bases at V and 5 bases at J, with 19 bases between. The germline CDR1 and CDR2 sequences are SGHRS and YFSETQ. CDR3 DNA: TGCGCCAGCAGCACGGGGACCCCGGTGGCGAACGAGCAGTACTTC. This sequence encodes CASSTGTPVANEQYF. Looking up the rest from reference TRBV5-1 and TRBJ2-7 gives the full variable domain: KAGVTQTPRYLIKTRGQQVTLSCSPISGHRSVSWYQQTPGQGLQFLFEYFSETQRNKGNFPGRFSGRQFSNSRSEMNVSTLELGDSALYLCASSTGTPVANEQYFGPGTRLTVT.

V is TRBV6-5 and J is TRBJ2-5; 9 positions agree with TRBD2. V gave up 1 base and J gave up 2 bases; unmatched junction bases: 5. The CDR3 extends over 16 amino acids. Germline CDR1 reads MNHEY; CDR2 reads SVGAGI. CDR3 nucleotide sequence: TGTGCCAGCAGTTACTTTCTAGCGGGGCTACAAGAGACCCAGTACTTC. Translated: CASSYFLAGLQETQYF.

This clonotype was recorded many times. This chain joins TRBV20-1 and TRBJ2-2, with D maybe TRBD2 (5 bases). Germline V lookup: CDR1 DFQATT, CDR2 SNEGSKA (reference sequence). The CDR3 runs to 15 residues. The V end was cut by 4 bases, the J end by 0 bases, with 12 bases between. The CDR3 DNA reads TGCAGTGCTATTCTTCCCGGGGCGAACACCGGGGAGCTGTTTTTT. Translating gives CSAILPGANTGELFF.

Only a few counts were recorded for this clonotype. The chain carries TRBV20-1 and TRBJ1-2; D not certain. Per the germline V gene, CDR1 is DFQATT and CDR2 is SNEGSKA (reference sequence). The V gene lost 6 bases and the J gene lost 4 bases, with 21 bases spanning the gap. This CDR3 is 15 amino acids long. The CDR3 DNA sequence: TGCAGTGCAGGCCAGTCGGGAACCGGCGGCTATGGCTACACCTTC. Its protein is CSAGQSGTGGYGYTF.

This chain connects TRBV5-1 to TRBJ2-2; tentative D call: TRBD1 (6 bases). The CDR3 is 16 amino acids. Trimming left V 4 bases short and J 1 base short, with 14 bases between. Germline V lookup: CDR1 SGHRS, CDR2 YFSETQ. The CDR3: CASSPTGPWNTGELFF. The CDR3 bases are TGCGCCAGCAGCCCGACAGGTCCTTGGAACACCGGGGAGCTGTTTTTT.